This T cell receptor (beta chain) was sequenced during a study of response to subunit inactivated influenza vaccine. General observations from the study: It was suggested by the authors that few new T cells are recruited by each seasonal influenza vaccination.

V was trimmed by 2 bases and J by 4 bases, leaving 8 bases between them. The CDR3 extends over 13 amino acids. Germline lookup yields CDR1 MNHEY and CDR2 SMNVEV (reference sequence). A remark on this clonotype: Its antigen is unknown.

TCRdb independently ran MiXCR on the RT-PCR reads; one entry per CDR3 protein. The sample contains around 540,000 distinct CDR3 sequences, approximately 12% of which appear only once. This TCR derives from a man aged 45-65 years who received an inactivated influenza vaccine. Material: PBMCs from blood, obtained on the day of vaccination. J is TRBJ1-2 and V is TRBV27; D gene unclear. CDR3 residues: CASSLRAGYGYTF. The CDR3 DNA reads as TGTGCCAGCAGTTTAAGGGCCGGCTATGGCTACACCTTC.